One and the same sample provided the 13 T cell receptor beta chains below, sequenced in a study of blood T cell repertoires in COVID-19. Profiled with immunoSEQ multiplex PCR; TCRdb holds only in-frame clones, not every one. This sample has under 200,000 clones, with 75% to 90% found just once. Sequencing was performed on PBMCs or T cells enriched from blood (not recorded which). These receptors originate from a woman aged 55-69 years who had recovered from COVID-19.

The rearrangement joins TRBV5-1 to TRBJ1-1; D uncertain. The germline CDR1 and CDR2 sequences are SGHRS and YFSETQ. V lost 4 bases to trimming and J lost 2 bases, with 15 bases between them. This CDR3 has 15 residues. CDR3 nucleotide sequence: TGCGCCAGCAGCCTGATCTCACTCGGTAACACTGAAGCTTTCTTT. It specifies CASSLISLGNTEAFF.

CDR3 loop: CASRTLGGEGYTF. CDR3 DNA sequence: TGTGCCAGCAGGACCCTAGGAGGGGAGGGCTACACCTTC. J is TRBJ1-2 and V is TRBV12-3 or TRBV12-4, with a tentative D call TRBD1 (5 bases). The CDR3 contains 13 residues. V dropped 6 bases and J dropped 8 bases, with 16 bases sitting between them.

The CDR3 loop reads CASSPGTSGIWDTQYF. In DNA form, the CDR3 reads TGTGCCAGCAGCCCCGGGACTAGCGGGATTTGGGATACGCAGTATTTT. The chain uses TRBV5-4 and TRBJ2-3; 13 bases line up with TRBD2. There are 16 residues in the CDR3. CDR1 is SGHNT, CDR2 YYREEE, per germline (reference sequence). Trimming cost V 4 bases and J 6 bases; bases outside gene matches: 8.

This chain links TRBV11-2 with TRBJ1-1, with D possibly matching TRBD1 (6 bases). This CDR3 comprises 15 residues. V was trimmed by 5 bases and J by 1 base, leaving 14 bases between them. CDR1 is SGHAT and CDR2 is FQNNGV in the germline V gene. Written as DNA, the CDR3 is TGTGCCAGCAGCGGAAGGACAGAAGAGAACACTGAAGCTTTCTTT. Translated: CASSGRTEENTEAFF.

This clone has more than one count but fewer than ten. The chain links TRBV18 to TRBJ2-1; 7 bases line up with TRBD1. This CDR3 is built from 13 residues. CDR1 and CDR2 (germline): KGHSH, LQKENI. V gave up 4 bases and J gave up 5 bases; unmatched junction bases: 2. CDR3 region: CASSLDRDNEQFF. As DNA, the CDR3 is TGTGCCAGCTCACTCGACAGGGACAATGAGCAGTTCTTC.

The genes are TRBV19 and TRBJ1-5; D is undetermined. Per the germline V gene, CDR1 is LNHDA and CDR2 is SQIVND (reference sequence). The germline V and J ends were trimmed by 0 bases and 5 bases, with 5 bases remaining between them. CDR3 length: 13 residues. The CDR3 bases are TGTGCCAGTAGTATAGACGGTGATCAGCCCCAGCATTTT. It codes for CASSIDGDQPQHF.

This chain joins TRBV7-9 and TRBJ2-2, with 9 bases fitting TRBD1. Germline V gives CDR1 SEHNR, CDR2 FQNEAQ (reference sequence). The J segment lost 8 bases and the V segment lost 4 bases, leaving 2 bases of the junction unmatched. The CDR3 has 13 residues. The CDR3 is CASSWDRAGELFF. The CDR3 region has the DNA TGTGCCAGCAGCTGGGACAGGGCAGGGGAGCTGTTTTTT. Using reference TRBV7-9 and TRBJ2-2 for the parts outside the CDR3, the full variable domain is DTGVSQNPRHKITKRGQNVTFRCDPISEHNRLYWYRQTLGQGPEFLTYFQNEAQLEKSRLLSDRFSAERPKGSFSTLEIQRTEQGDSAMYLCASSWDRAGELFFGEGSRLTVL.

The J gene is TRBJ2-7, the V gene TRBV6-2 or TRBV6-3; perhaps TRBD1 as D (5 bases). CDR3 size: 14 residues. Deletions cut 3 bases from V and 2 bases from J, with 11 bases between. Germline CDR1 reads MNHEY; CDR2 reads SVGEGT. The CDR3 region has the DNA TGTGCCAGCAGTTATGACAGCGATACCTACGAGCAGTACTTC. This gives the protein CASSYDSDTYEQYF.

This chain connects TRBV18 to TRBJ1-1; the D gene is possibly TRBD1 (5 bases). CDR1 is KGHSH, CDR2 LQKENI, per germline. With 1 base removed from V and 2 bases from J, the gap between germline ends came to 8 bases. The CDR3 consists of 14 residues. CDR3 in amino acids: CASSPRQLNTEAFF. As DNA, the CDR3 is TGTGCCAGCTCACCACGACAGCTTAACACTGAAGCTTTCTTT.

There are a few counts of this clone. The rearrangement joins TRBV11-2 to TRBJ2-3; unclear D gene. This CDR3 region has 12 residues. Between the trimmed V and J ends, which lost 6 bases and 0 bases, there was a span of 4 bases. Germline loops: CDR1 SGHAT, CDR2 FQNNGV. The CDR3 region has the DNA TGTGCCAGCAGACTCAGCACAGATACGCAGTATTTT. Amino acids: CASRLSTDTQYF.

The genes are TRBV25-1 and TRBJ1-6; TRBD1 aligns across 8 bases. Losses at the gene ends were 4 bases for V and 7 bases for J; bases not matched to a gene: 3. From germline, CDR1 is MGHDK and CDR2 SYGVNS. The CDR3 is 14 amino acids. The CDR3 sequence is CASSAGQGNSPLHF. Here the CDR3 DNA reads TGTGCCAGCAGTGCCGGACAGGGCAATTCACCCCTCCACTTT.

The chain recombines TRBV9 with TRBJ1-1; possible D gene TRBD1, 6 bases. V was pared by 5 bases and J by 0 bases, with 23 bases between. This CDR3 has 18 amino acids. CDR1 is SGDLS and CDR2 is YYNGEE in the germline V gene. The CDR3 coding sequence is TGTGCCAGCAGGGATTCCGATCTCAGGGGACATATGAACACTGAAGCTTTCTTT. Amino acid sequence: CASRDSDLRGHMNTEAFF. The entire variable domain, with the rest obtained from reference TRBV9 and TRBJ1-1, is as follows: DSGVTQTPKHLITATGQRVTLRCSPRSGDLSVYWYQQSLDQGLQFLIQYYNGEERAKGNILERFSAQQFPDLHSELNLSSLELGDSALYFCASRDSDLRGHMNTEAFFGQGTRLTVV.

The chain joins TRBV18 to TRBJ1-1; a possible D gene is TRBD1 (5 bases). Germline V gene lookup returns CDR1 KGHSH and CDR2 LQKENI. Trimming took 4 bases from V and 3 from J, leaving 9 bases between them. This CDR3 comprises 13 residues. In nucleotides, the CDR3 is TGTGCCAGCTCACAGGGGCTGGACACTGAAGCTTTCTTT. Translating it yields CASSQGLDTEAFF.